This T cell receptor (beta chain) comes out of a study of T cell changes during pregnancy in multiple sclerosis. Sequencing was performed with immunoSEQ multiplex PCR; in TCRdb, only in-frame clones are kept and a portion is missing. This table has some 96,000 clones, around 93% appearing once. The clonotype was recovered from a female donor with multiple sclerosis, enrolled in a pregnancy study. The sequencing here drew on peripheral blood, taken after pregnancy.

The CDR3 spells CATSRGGTDNQPQHF. CDR3 nucleotide sequence: TGTGCCACCAGCAGAGGTGGGACAGACAATCAGCCCCAGCATTTT. The gene calls are TRBV15 and TRBJ1-5; 7 bases agree with TRBD1. Looked up from germline, CDR1 is LNHNV and CDR2 is YYDKDF (reference sequence). The V gene end was trimmed by 1 base and the J gene end by 3 bases; junction bases not matched to a gene: 3. CDR3 length: 15 residues.